This TCR beta chain was sequenced during a study of response to subunit inactivated influenza vaccine. Regarding the study as a whole: Few new T cells, the authors suggested, are recruited by each seasonal influenza vaccination.

This clonotype appeared a single time. As yet, its antigen is unknown. Germline lookup yields CDR1 LGHNA and CDR2 YSLEER. The CDR3 sequence is 14 residues long. V was trimmed by 6 bases and J by 4 bases, leaving 13 bases between them. Each CDR3 protein is one row after TCRdb ran MiXCR on the RT-PCR reads. The data show around 650,000 distinct CDR3 sequences, with roughly 14% seen just once and more than 9% held by the top ten. Here the sequenced sample was PBMCs from blood, taken about 13 days after vaccination. The chain combines TRBV4-3 with TRBJ1-5; D gene uncertain. This receptor was identified in a man between 50 and 59 years old who received an inactivated influenza vaccine. The CDR3 bases are TGCGCCAGCAGTTTGGCGGCACGAAATCAGCCCCAGCATTTT. Translated, it gives CASSLAARNQPQHF.